Reported below is one TCR beta chain. Its antigen is undetermined. It was with 60 Vbeta and 13 Jbeta primers that the PCR ran. Sequencing used immunoSEQ multiplex PCR; TCRdb keeps in-frame clones, though not all of them. The sample lists about 42,000 clones, about 50% occurring once. The germline CDR1 and CDR2 sequences are SGHDN and FVKESK. The CDR3 is made up of 12 amino acids. V gave up 3 bases and J gave up 8 bases, with 10 bases separating them. The data belong to a study of cytomegalovirus exposure and HLA in healthy donors. Study-level findings and limits: The study labeled around 160 TCR beta chains cytomegalovirus-associated.

The chain uses TRBV14 and TRBJ1-1; unclear D gene. Material for sequencing was PBMCs. The sequence came from a human donor in good health. CDR3 loop: CASSQQFTEAFF. In nucleotides, the CDR3 is TGTGCCAGCAGCCAGCAGTTTACCGAAGCTTTCTTT.